This T cell receptor beta chain was observed in a study of blood T cell repertoires in COVID-19. Study in general: Nucleic acid was either cDNA or gDNA, and it came from T cells, B-cell-depleted T cells, or PBMCs.

Per the original methods: Estimated nucleated cell counts came from reference gene primer amplification. Clones were sequenced by immunoSEQ multiplex PCR, and TCRdb holds only the in-frame ones, with some missing. Clonal size and the V and J genes are those of that table, whereas D and trimming came from the DNA. This table holds approximately 210,000 clones, about 85% found once. Patients of the Seattle cohort, enrolled during active infection, were followed longitudinally. This clone was seen a handful of times. Sample: peripheral blood. This receptor was obtained from a man between 60 and 70 years old with COVID-19, enrolled during active disease.

The CDR3, as DNA: TGCGCCAGCAGCCAGACAGGGGGCAACTACGAGCAGTACTTC. Protein product: CASSQTGGNYEQYF. The chain is built from TRBV4-1 and TRBJ2-7; TRBD1 matches 10 bases. The CDR3 is made up of 14 amino acids. Germline V gene sequence: CDR1 MGHRA, CDR2 YSYEKL. V was clipped by 3 bases and J by 3 bases; unmatched bases: 2.